A single sample is the source of the 18 T cell receptor beta chains below, sequenced in a study of early T cells in non-severe SARS-CoV-2 infection. Using its own MiXCR run on the 5' RACE reads, TCRdb lists one record per CDR3 protein. The profile shows around 50,000 distinct CDR3 sequences, approximately 12% of them singletons. Source material: whole blood. The receptors originated from an adult who was a healthcare worker with PCR-confirmed SARS-CoV-2 infection or an uninfected control (not recorded which).

Ten or more counts support this clonotype. CDR3 in DNA: TGTGCCACCAGTGATGCGGGCGCTTCGAACACCGGGGAGCTGTTTTTT. Its protein product is CATSDAGASNTGELFF. The rearrangement uses TRBV24-1 and TRBJ2-2; maybe TRBD2 (5 bases). Germline assignment: CDR1 KGHDR and CDR2 SFDVKD. This CDR3 has 16 residues. V shed 3 bases and J shed 0 bases, with 10 bases lying between them.

In its sample, this clonotype was seen many times. V usage is TRBV11-2 and J usage is TRBJ1-3, with D tentatively TRBD1 (6 bases). The CDR3 covers 14 residues. Trimming removed 3 bases from V and 4 bases from J, with 10 bases in between. CDR1 is SGHAT, CDR2 FQNNGV, per germline. The CDR3 loop is CASSFAGQGNTIYF. The CDR3 DNA is TGTGCCAGCAGCTTTGCGGGACAAGGAAACACCATATATTTT.

In its sample, this clonotype was seen many times. J is TRBJ2-2 and V is TRBV12-3 or TRBV12-4; TRBD2 matches 8 bases. With 6 bases clipped from V and 6 bases from J, the junction kept 12 bases outside the gene matches. The CDR3 loop spans 16 amino acids. The DNA for the CDR3 is TGTGCCAGCAGCCCCGGGACTAGTAAAAACTCCGGGGAGCTGTTTTTT. Translation gives CASSPGTSKNSGELFF.

The gene calls are TRBV28 and TRBJ2-3, with TRBD2 identical over 9 bases. CDR3 length: 15 residues. Losses at the gene ends were 8 bases for V and 4 bases for J; bases not matched to a gene: 10. The germline gives CDR1 MDHEN, CDR2 SYDVKM. CDR3 in DNA: TGTGCCAGCTTCCCGGCGGGGGGGCAACCAGATACGCAGTATTTT. This translates into CASFPAGGQPDTQYF. Filled out from reference TRBV28 and TRBJ2-3, the complete variable domain reads DVKVTQSSRYLVKRTGEKVFLECVQDMDHENMFWYRQDPGLGLRLIYFSYDVKMKEKGDIPEGYSVSREKKERFSLILESASTNQTSMYLCASFPAGGQPDTQYFGPGTRLTVL.

This clonotype was found many times. The CDR3 DNA is TGTGCCAGCAGTTCTCCCGGGACTAGCGGGGGGCCCTCCACAGATACGCAGTATTTT. As protein: CASSSPGTSGGPSTDTQYF. The chain links TRBV27 to TRBJ2-3, with TRBD2 matching 15 bases. V dropped 4 bases and J dropped 2; count of bases not matched to a gene: 10. There are 19 residues in the CDR3. Germline V gene sequence: CDR1 MNHEY, CDR2 SMNVEV (reference sequence).

This clonotype was picked up many times. This chain uses TRBV12-3 or TRBV12-4 with TRBJ1-1; tentatively, D is TRBD1 (5 bases). CDR3 length equals 14 residues. With 4 bases removed from V and 0 bases from J, the gap between germline ends came to 9 bases. CDR3 coding DNA: TGTGCCAGCAGTTCCCCAGGGATGAACACTGAAGCTTTCTTT. It specifies CASSSPGMNTEAFF.

The rearrangement uses TRBV12-3 or TRBV12-4 and TRBJ2-1, with 9 positions matching TRBD1. V lost 5 bases and J lost 8; bases outside the gene matches: 10. This CDR3 has 15 residues. The CDR3 here is CASSPRDRVGDEQFF. The CDR3, as DNA: TGTGCCAGCAGTCCTCGGGACAGGGTGGGGGATGAGCAGTTCTTC.

This sequence joins TRBV10-3 and TRBJ2-1; D call uncertain. With 11 bases removed from V and 9 bases from J, the gap between germline ends came to 17 bases. Germline loops: CDR1 ENHRY, CDR2 SYGVKD. The CDR3 spans 12 residues. CDR3 amino acids: CALNDSVREQFF. The DNA of the CDR3 is TGTGCCCTCAACGACTCGGTCCGTGAGCAGTTCTTC.

The CDR3 sequence is CASSSGDGNYGYTF. In nucleotides, the CDR3 is TGCGCCAGCAGCTCGGGGGACGGAAACTATGGCTACACCTTC. V usage is TRBV5-1 and J usage is TRBJ1-2; weak D call: TRBD1 (5 bases). Trimming pared 3 bases from V and 2 bases from J, leaving 11 bases between. CDR1 and CDR2 from the germline V gene are SGHRS and YFSETQ. The CDR3 runs 14 residues.

This clonotype has at least ten counts. V gene TRBV20-1 combines with J gene TRBJ2-7; 8 bases match TRBD2. CDR1 and CDR2 (germline): DFQATT, SNEGSKA (reference sequence). The CDR3 has 16 residues. Trimming at V came to 3 bases and at J to 7 bases, leaving 17 bases not matched to a gene. DNA for the CDR3: TGCAGTGCTAGTCTTGGTGCTAGCGGGTCCCCGGGGGAGCAGTACTTC. It codes for CSASLGASGSPGEQYF.

The rearrangement joins TRBV5-1 to TRBJ2-5, with D maybe TRBD2 (5 bases). There are 14 residues in the CDR3. The germline gives CDR1 SGHRS, CDR2 YFSETQ. V was cut by 3 bases and J by 3 bases, with 12 bases left in between. The CDR3 DNA follows: TGCGCCAGCAGCTCCCCCCGGGATGAAGAGACCCAGTACTTC. Translated: CASSSPRDEETQYF. Together with reference TRBV5-1 and TRBJ2-5, the CDR3 gives the full variable domain: KAGVTQTPRYLIKTRGQQVTLSCSPISGHRSVSWYQQTPGQGLQFLFEYFSETQRNKGNFPGRFSGRQFSNSRSEMNVSTLELGDSALYLCASSSPRDEETQYFGPGTRLLVL.

Ten or more counts support this clonotype. The chain is built from TRBV25-1 and TRBJ2-5; D is perhaps TRBD1 or TRBD2 (5 bases each). From germline, CDR1 is MGHDK and CDR2 SYGVNS. V gave up 4 bases and J gave up 1 base, with 13 bases separating them. The CDR3 length is 15 residues. The CDR3 DNA is TGTGCCAGCAGTGGGGCCCCGGGGACCCAAGAGACCCAGTACTTC. Translation gives CASSGAPGTQETQYF.

In this sample, this clonotype turned up many times. The chain links TRBV30 to TRBJ1-6; no reliable D call. Germline V gives CDR1 GTSNPN, CDR2 SVGIG (reference sequence). Trimming cost V 3 bases and J 0 bases, with 3 bases left between them. The CDR3 length is 13 residues. The CDR3 reads CAWSRSYNSPLHF. The CDR3 nucleotides are TGTGCCTGGAGCCGCTCCTATAATTCACCCCTCCACTTT.

In this sample, this clonotype turned up a few times. An end of the junction does not agree with germline; a read error may underlie this. The chain joins TRBV2 to TRBJ2-7; tentatively, D is TRBD1 or TRBD2 (5 bases each). This CDR3 is built from 11 residues. CDR1 is SNHLY and CDR2 is FYNNEI in the germline V gene. Here the CDR3 DNA reads TGTGCCAGCAAAGGGACGACCTCGCCGGACTTC. As protein: CASKGTTSPDF. Complete variable domain (other parts from reference TRBV2 and TRBJ2-7): EPEVTQTPSHQVTQMGQEVILRCVPISNHLYFYWYRQILGQKVEFLVSFYNNEISEKSEIFDDQFSVERPDGSNFTLKIRSTKLEDSAMYFCASKGTTSPDFGPGTRLTVT.

CDR3 sequence reads: CNAGGLADEQYF. DNA of the CDR3: TGCAATGCGGGGGGACTAGCGGACGAGCAGTACTTC. V gene TRBV20-1 combines with J gene TRBJ2-7; TRBD2 matches at 11 bases. This CDR3 is 12 amino acids long. CDR1 is DFQATT, CDR2 SNEGSKA, per germline (reference sequence).

This clonotype appeared many times. The chain uses TRBV12-3 or TRBV12-4 and TRBJ1-1, with D possibly being TRBD1 (6 bases). V lost 5 bases and J 3 bases, leaving 13 bases between the germline ends. The CDR3 loop spans 14 amino acids. CDR3 protein: CASSARGGDTEAFF. In DNA form, the CDR3 reads TGTGCCAGCAGTGCCAGGGGTGGGGACACTGAAGCTTTCTTT.

Remarks on this clonotype: This clone may be a read error of a much larger clone one base away. J is TRBJ2-1 and V is TRBV7-9; 8 nucleotides line up with TRBD1. CDR1 and CDR2 (germline): SEHNR, FQNEAQ (reference sequence). The CDR3 contains 15 residues. CDR3 in amino acids: CASSPGGETYNEQSF. CDR3 sequence (DNA): TGTGCCAGCAGCCCAGGGGGCGAAACCTACAATGAGCAGTCCTTC.

This clonotype showed up many times. V is TRBV7-2 and J is TRBJ1-4; D might be TRBD1 (5 bases). V was shortened by 2 bases and J by 8 bases, with 15 bases between the two germline ends. This CDR3 has 15 residues. The germline V gene has CDR1 SGHTA and CDR2 FQGNSA. Written as DNA, the CDR3 is TGTGCCAGCAGCTTACGACAGCCCCCTAGGGAAAAACTGTTTTTT. Translation gives CASSLRQPPREKLFF.